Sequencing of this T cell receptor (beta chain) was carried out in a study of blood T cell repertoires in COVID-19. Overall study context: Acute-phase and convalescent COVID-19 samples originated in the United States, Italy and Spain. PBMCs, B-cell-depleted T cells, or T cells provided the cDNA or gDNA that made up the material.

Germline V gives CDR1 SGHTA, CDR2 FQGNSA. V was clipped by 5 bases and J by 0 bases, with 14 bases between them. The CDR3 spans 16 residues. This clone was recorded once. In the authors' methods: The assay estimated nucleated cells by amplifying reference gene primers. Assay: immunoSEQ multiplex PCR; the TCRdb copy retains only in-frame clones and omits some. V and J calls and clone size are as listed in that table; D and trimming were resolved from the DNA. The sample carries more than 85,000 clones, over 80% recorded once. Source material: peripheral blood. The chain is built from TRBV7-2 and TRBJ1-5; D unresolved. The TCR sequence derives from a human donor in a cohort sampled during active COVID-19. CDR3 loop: CASSPLRSISNQPQHF. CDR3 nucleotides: TGTGCCAGCAGCCCTCTTCGATCTATTAGCAATCAGCCCCAGCATTTT.